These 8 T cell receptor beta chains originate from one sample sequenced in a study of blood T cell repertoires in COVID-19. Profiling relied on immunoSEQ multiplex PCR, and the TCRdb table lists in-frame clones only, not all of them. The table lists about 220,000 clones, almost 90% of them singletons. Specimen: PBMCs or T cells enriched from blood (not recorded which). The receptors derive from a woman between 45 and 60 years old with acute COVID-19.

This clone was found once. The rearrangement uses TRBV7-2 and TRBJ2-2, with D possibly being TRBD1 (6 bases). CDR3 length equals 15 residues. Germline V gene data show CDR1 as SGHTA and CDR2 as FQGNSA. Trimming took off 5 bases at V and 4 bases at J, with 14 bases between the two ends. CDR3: CASSRSGTITGELFF. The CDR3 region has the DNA TGTGCCAGCAGCCGTTCCGGGACAATCACCGGGGAGCTGTTTTTT.

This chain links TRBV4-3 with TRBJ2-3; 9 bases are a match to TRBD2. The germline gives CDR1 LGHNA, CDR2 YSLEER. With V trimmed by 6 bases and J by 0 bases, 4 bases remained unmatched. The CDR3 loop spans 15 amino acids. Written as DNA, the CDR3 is TGCGCCAGCAGTTTAGCGGGAGTGAGCACAGATACGCAGTATTTT. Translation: CASSLAGVSTDTQYF.

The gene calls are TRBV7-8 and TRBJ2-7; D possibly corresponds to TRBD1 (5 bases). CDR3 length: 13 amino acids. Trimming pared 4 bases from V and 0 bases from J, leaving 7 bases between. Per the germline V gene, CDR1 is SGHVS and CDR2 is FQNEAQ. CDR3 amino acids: CASSSTDSYEQYF. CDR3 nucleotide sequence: TGTGCCAGCAGCTCGACAGACTCCTACGAGCAGTACTTC.

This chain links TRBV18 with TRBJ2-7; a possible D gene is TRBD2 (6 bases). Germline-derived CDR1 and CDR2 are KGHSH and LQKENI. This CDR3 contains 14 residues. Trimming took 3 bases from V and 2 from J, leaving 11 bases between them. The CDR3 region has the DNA TGTGCCAGCTCACCCCCGACTAGAACCTACGAGCAGTACTTC. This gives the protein CASSPPTRTYEQYF.

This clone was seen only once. As DNA, the CDR3 is TGTGCCTGGAGTGGGGTCGGGGGTCACGAGCAGTACTTC. It is translated as CAWSGVGGHEQYF. The chain uses TRBV30 and TRBJ2-7; D is possibly TRBD2 (6 bases). Germline V lookup: CDR1 GTSNPN, CDR2 SVGIG (reference sequence). This CDR3 spans 13 amino acids. The ends were cut back, 1 base at V and 5 bases at J, with 12 bases in the middle.

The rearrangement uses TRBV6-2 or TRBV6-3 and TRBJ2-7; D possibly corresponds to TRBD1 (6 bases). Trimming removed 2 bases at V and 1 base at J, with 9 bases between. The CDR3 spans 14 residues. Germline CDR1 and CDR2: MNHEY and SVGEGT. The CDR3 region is CASSYPTGSYEQYF. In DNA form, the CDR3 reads TGTGCCAGCAGTTACCCGACAGGTTCCTACGAGCAGTACTTC.

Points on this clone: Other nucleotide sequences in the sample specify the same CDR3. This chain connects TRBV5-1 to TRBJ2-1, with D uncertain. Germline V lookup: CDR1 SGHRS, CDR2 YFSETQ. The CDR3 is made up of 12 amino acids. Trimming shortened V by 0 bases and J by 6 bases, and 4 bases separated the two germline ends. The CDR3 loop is CASSLAVNEQFF. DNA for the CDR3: TGCGCCAGCAGCTTGGCTGTCAATGAGCAGTTCTTC. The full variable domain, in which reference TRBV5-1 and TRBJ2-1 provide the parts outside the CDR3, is KAGVTQTPRYLIKTRGQQVTLSCSPISGHRSVSWYQQTPGQGLQFLFEYFSETQRNKGNFPGRFSGRQFSNSRSEMNVSTLELGDSALYLCASSLAVNEQFFGPGTRLTVL.

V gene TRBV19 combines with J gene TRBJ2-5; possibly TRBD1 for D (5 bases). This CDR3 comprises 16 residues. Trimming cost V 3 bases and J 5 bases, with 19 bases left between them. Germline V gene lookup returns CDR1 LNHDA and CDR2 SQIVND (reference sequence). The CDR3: CASSMNQGYGAETQYF. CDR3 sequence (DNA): TGTGCCAGTAGTATGAACCAGGGATATGGGGCCGAGACCCAGTACTTC.